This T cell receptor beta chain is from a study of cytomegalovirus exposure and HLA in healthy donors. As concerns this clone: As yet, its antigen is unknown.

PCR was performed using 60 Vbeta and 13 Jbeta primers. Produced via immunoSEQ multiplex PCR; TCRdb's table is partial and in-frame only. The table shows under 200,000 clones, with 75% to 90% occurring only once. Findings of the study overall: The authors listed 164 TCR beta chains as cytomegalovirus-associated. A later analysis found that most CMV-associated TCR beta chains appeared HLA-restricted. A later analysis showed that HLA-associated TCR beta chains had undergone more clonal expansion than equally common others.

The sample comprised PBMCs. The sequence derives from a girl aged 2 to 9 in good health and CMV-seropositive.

In DNA form, the CDR3 reads TGTGCCACCAGCAGAGAGGCCAGTTCGGGTACCGGGGAGCTGTTTTTT. This codes for CATSREASSGTGELFF. The chain combines TRBV15 with TRBJ2-2; D ambiguous. V lost 0 bases and J 5 bases, leaving 13 bases between the germline ends. The CDR3 runs to 16 residues. CDR1 and CDR2 (germline): LNHNV, YYDKDF (reference sequence).